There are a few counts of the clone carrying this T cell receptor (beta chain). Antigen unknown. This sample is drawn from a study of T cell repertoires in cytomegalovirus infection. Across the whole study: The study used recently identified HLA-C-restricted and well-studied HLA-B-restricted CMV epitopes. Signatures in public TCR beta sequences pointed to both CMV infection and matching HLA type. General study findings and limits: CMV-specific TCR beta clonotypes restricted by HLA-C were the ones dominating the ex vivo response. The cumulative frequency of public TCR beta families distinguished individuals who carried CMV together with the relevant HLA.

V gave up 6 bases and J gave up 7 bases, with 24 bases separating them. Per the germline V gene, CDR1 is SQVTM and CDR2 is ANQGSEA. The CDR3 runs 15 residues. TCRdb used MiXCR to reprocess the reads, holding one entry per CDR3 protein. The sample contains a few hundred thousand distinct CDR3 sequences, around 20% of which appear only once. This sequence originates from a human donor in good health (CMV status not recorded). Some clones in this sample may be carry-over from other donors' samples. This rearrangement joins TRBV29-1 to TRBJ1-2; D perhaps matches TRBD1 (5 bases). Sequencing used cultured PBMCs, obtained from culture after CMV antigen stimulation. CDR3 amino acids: CSVVPRQNILGGYTF. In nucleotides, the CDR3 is TGCAGCGTGGTTCCCCGACAGAACATCCTTGGTGGCTACACCTTC.